This TCR beta chain was sequenced for a study of blood T cell repertoires in COVID-19. Whole-study context: The United States, Italy and Spain provided the acute and convalescent COVID-19 samples. The cDNA or gDNA used as material had been derived from T cells, B-cell-depleted T cells, or PBMCs.

Study processing details: Amplification of reference gene primers provided the estimated nucleated cell counts. Some clones are missing from TCRdb's copy, which holds only in-frame ones; the method was immunoSEQ multiplex PCR. V, J and clone size are taken as reported in that table, and D and trimming were inferred from the DNA itself. The sample yields around 250,000 clones, approximately 85% seen once. The CDR3 has 15 residues. Trimming cost V 4 bases and J 6 bases; bases outside gene matches: 7. The germline V gene encodes CDR1 MGHDK and CDR2 SYGVNS. This clone was counted a single time. The chain has TRBV25-1 and TRBJ1-4; TRBD1 agrees at 8 bases. Sequenced sample: peripheral blood. This sequence was found in a man aged 50-59 years with active or convalescent COVID-19. The DNA for the CDR3 is TGTGCCAGCAGTGCCCGGACAGGGCTTTATGAAAAACTGTTTTTT. Amino acid sequence: CASSARTGLYEKLFF.